This passage covers 2 T cell receptor beta chains from one sample sequenced in a study of beta chain features in type 1 diabetes. Study observations and caveats: The study found moderately but significantly shorter TCRB CDR3s in all four CD4+ subsets of Type 1 diabetes patients.

What these receptors recognize is not known. TCRB transcripts that were expressed got sequenced, as all of the isolated RNA had been reverse transcribed. Sequencing was performed with immunoSEQ multiplex PCR; in TCRdb, only in-frame clones are kept and a portion is missing. Of around 280,000 clones in the sample, approximately 16% were seen once. Sequencing was performed on naive CD4+ T cells from blood. The receptor set was obtained from a young man with type 1 diabetes.

This rearrangement joins TRBV11-2 to TRBJ2-2; D gene unclear. V lost 0 bases and J lost 5, with 7 bases in between. The CDR3 has 14 amino acids. Germline V gives CDR1 SGHAT, CDR2 FQNNGV. Here the CDR3 DNA reads TGTGCCAGCAGCTTAGATACATGGACCGGGGAGCTGTTTTTT. The encoded protein is CASSLDTWTGELFF. The full variable domain, in which reference TRBV11-2 and TRBJ2-2 provide the parts outside the CDR3, is EAGVAQSPRYKIIEKRQSVAFWCNPISGHATLYWYQQILGQGPKLLIQFQNNGVVDDSQLPKDRFSAERLKGVDSTLKIQPAKLEDSAVYLCASSLDTWTGELFFGEGSRLTVL.

This sequence joins TRBV4-1 and TRBJ2-5; 10 bases match TRBD2. The V segment lost 2 bases and the J segment 5 bases; nucleotides outside the gene matches: 5. This CDR3 is 15 amino acids long. Germline V gene data show CDR1 as MGHRA and CDR2 as YSYEKL. The CDR3: CASSQSSGRTETQYF. CDR3 DNA: TGCGCCAGCAGCCAAAGTAGCGGGAGGACGGAGACCCAGTACTTC.